The following is a T cell receptor (beta chain) sequence with its context. Germline CDR1 is SGDLS and CDR2 is YYNGEE. This CDR3 is 13 amino acids long. Trimming removed 4 bases from V and 14 bases from J, with 19 bases in between. The data were obtained in a study of shared clonotypes between healthy human individuals. Only in-frame clones appear in the TCRdb table, and some are missing; sequencing was by immunoSEQ multiplex PCR. The sample lists roughly 2.4 million clones, almost 96% occurring once. The V call is TRBV9, the J call TRBJ1-3; D unclear. The sample comprised naive CD4+ T cells sorted from blood. Subset described: CD45RA+ positively selected. The clonotype comes from a young man in good health. The CDR3 reads CASSQGPGVAVYF. CDR3 bases: TGTGCCAGCAGCCAAGGCCCTGGGGTCGCGGTATATTTT. The full variable domain, completed using reference TRBV9 and TRBJ1-3, is DSGVTQTPKHLITATGQRVTLRCSPRSGDLSVYWYQQSLDQGLQFLIQYYNGEERAKGNILERFSAQQFPDLHSELNLSSLELGDSALYFCASSQGPGVAVYFGEGSWLTVV.